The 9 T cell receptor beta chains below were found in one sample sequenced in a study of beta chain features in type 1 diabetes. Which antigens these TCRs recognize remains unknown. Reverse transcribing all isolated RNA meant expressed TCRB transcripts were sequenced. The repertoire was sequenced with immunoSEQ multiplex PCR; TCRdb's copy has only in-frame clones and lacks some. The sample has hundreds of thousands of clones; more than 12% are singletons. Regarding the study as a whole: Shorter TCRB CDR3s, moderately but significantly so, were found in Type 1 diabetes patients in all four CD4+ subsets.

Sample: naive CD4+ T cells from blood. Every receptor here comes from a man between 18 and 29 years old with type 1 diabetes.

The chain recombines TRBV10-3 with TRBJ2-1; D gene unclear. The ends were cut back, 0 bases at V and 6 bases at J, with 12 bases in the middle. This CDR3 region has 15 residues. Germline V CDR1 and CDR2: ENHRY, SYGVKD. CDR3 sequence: CAISESKARVNEQFF. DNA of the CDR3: TGTGCCATCAGTGAGTCGAAAGCTCGGGTCAATGAGCAGTTCTTC.

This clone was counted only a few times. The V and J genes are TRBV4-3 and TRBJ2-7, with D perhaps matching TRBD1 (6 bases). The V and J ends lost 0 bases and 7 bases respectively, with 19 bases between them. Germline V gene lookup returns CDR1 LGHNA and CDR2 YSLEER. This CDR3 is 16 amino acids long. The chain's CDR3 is CASSQDMGGRGREQYF. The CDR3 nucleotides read TGCGCCAGCAGCCAAGATATGGGCGGCAGGGGCAGGGAGCAGTACTTC.

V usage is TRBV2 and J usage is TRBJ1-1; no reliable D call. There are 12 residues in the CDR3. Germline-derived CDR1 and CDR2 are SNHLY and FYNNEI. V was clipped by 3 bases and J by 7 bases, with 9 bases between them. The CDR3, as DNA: TGTGCCAGCAGTGATGGATTCGTTGAAGCTTTCTTT. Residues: CASSDGFVEAFF.

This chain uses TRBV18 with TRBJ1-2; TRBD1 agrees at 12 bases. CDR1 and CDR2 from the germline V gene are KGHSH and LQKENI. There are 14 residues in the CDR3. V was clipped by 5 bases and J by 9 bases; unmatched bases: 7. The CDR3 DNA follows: TGTGCCAGCTCAGCTGGGACAGGGGGCGGGAGCTACACCTTC. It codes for CASSAGTGGGSYTF.

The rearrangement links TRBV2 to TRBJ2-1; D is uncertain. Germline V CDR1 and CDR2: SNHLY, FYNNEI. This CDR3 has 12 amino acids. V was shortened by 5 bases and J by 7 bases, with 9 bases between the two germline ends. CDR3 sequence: CASSFQTNEQFF. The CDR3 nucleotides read TGTGCCAGCAGTTTTCAAACGAATGAGCAGTTCTTC.

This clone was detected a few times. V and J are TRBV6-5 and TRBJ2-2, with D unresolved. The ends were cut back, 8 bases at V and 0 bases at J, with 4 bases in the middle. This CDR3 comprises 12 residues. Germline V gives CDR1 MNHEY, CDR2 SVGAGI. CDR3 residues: CASLANTGELFF. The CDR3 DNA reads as TGTGCCAGCCTAGCGAACACCGGGGAGCTGTTTTTT.

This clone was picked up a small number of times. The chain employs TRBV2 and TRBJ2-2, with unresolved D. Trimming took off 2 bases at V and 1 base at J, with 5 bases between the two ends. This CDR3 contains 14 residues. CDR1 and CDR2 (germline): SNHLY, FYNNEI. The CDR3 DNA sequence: TGTGCCAGCAGTGAACGGAGGAACACCGGGGAGCTGTTTTTT. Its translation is CASSERRNTGELFF. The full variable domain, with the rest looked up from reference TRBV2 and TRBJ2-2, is EPEVTQTPSHQVTQMGQEVILRCVPISNHLYFYWYRQILGQKVEFLVSFYNNEISEKSEIFDDQFSVERPDGSNFTLKIRSTKLEDSAMYFCASSERRNTGELFFGEGSRLTVL.

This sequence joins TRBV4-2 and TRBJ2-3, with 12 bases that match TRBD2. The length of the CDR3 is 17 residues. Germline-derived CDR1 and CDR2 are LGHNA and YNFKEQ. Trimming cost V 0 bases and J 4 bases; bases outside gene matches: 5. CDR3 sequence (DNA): TGTGCCAGCAGCCAAGATCGACTAGCGGGAGACCCAGATACGCAGTATTTT. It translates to CASSQDRLAGDPDTQYF.

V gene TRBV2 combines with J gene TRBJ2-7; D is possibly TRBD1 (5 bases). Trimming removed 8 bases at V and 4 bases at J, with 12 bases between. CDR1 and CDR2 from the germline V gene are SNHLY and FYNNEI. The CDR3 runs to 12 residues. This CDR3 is CASQFTGYEQYF. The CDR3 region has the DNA TGTGCCAGCCAGTTTACAGGTTACGAGCAGTACTTC.